The clone carrying this T cell receptor beta chain showed up just a few times. Antigen unknown. The data belong to a study of T-cell reconstitution after alpha-beta-depleted transplantation in children. Preparation of the TCRbeta library was carried out with unique molecular identifiers. TCRdb itself ran the PCR reads through MiXCR, one entry per CDR3 protein. The table has about 130,000 distinct CDR3 sequences, about 9.5% seen once. Study-wide findings and caveats: From surviving recipient T cells and thymic progenitors came the high day-60 TCRbeta diversity observed in some patients. It was newly produced T cells that mostly accounted for T-cell counts and diversity one year after transplant. Alpha-beta T cells about two months after transplant reportedly derived from several hundred expanded graft clones.

CDR1 KGHSH and CDR2 LQKENI come from the germline V gene. Trimming removed 3 bases at V and 5 bases at J, with 10 bases between. The CDR3 sequence is 13 residues long. This sequence joins TRBV18 and TRBJ2-5; D is unresolved. Sequenced here: PBMCs, mostly from graft donor cells, sampled 180 days after TCRalphabeta/CD19-depleted stem cell transplant. This TCR was sampled from a girl less than two years old who had a stem cell transplant for combined immunodeficiency, so the T cells may come from the graft donor. The CDR3 DNA reads as TGTGCCAGCTCACCGCTAAATCGGGAGACCCAGTACTTC. Amino acid sequence: CASSPLNRETQYF.